This T cell receptor (beta chain) was profiled in a study of T-cell reconstitution after alpha-beta-depleted transplantation in children. This clonotype was observed at least ten times. V was cut by 4 bases and J by 5 bases, with 17 bases left in between. Germline-derived CDR1 and CDR2 are SGDLS and YYNGEE. This CDR3 has 15 residues. TCRbeta library preparation incorporated unique molecular identifiers. TCRdb re-called the PCR reads with MiXCR, one entry per CDR3 protein. The data show 200,000 to 250,000 distinct CDR3 sequences, with 8.5% to 10% seen just once and over 5.5% held by the top ten. The material was PBMCs from the stem cell graft donor, obtained from the stem cell graft. The V call is TRBV9, the J call TRBJ2-3, with D possibly matching TRBD2 (5 bases). The receptor was isolated from a human donor who donated a stem cell graft to a child with acute lymphoblastic leukemia. Here the CDR3 DNA reads TGTGCCAGCAGCCCGACTATTCGACTTGTAGATACGCAGTATTTT. Translation: CASSPTIRLVDTQYF.